Presented here are 14 T cell receptor beta chains from one specimen sequenced in a study of TIL therapy for anti-PD-1-resistant metastatic lung cancer (dated by TCRdb to about 2021). The time point label of this sample denotes: pre-treatment sample, taken before nivolumab and TIL therapy. The immunoSEQ v3 hsTCRB kit was used to amplify TCR beta CDR3 regions from genomic DNA through bias-controlled multiplex PCR. This immuneACCESS table, as held by TCRdb, lists in-frame sequences with V and J called but not all clones. Of the missing ones, under half trace to an unresolved V gene in checked studies; the others have no known cause. This sample lists about 59,000 clones; over 70% were detected once. Of the sample, 1.5% to 2% is held by the ten largest clones. Sequences were derived from blood, sampled at baseline. All receptors come from a person between 30 and 79 years old with non-small cell lung cancer.

The rearrangement joins TRBV28 to TRBJ2-5; 7 bases fit TRBD1. The germline gives CDR1 MDHEN, CDR2 SYDVKM. CDR3 length: 13 amino acids. The V and J ends lost 6 bases and 3 bases, in that order; junction bases with no gene match: 4. The DNA for the CDR3 is TGTGCCAGCAGGGAACAGGGGAAAGAGACCCAGTACTTC. Translation gives CASREQGKETQYF.

The table lists this clone with a few counts. The chain has TRBV30 and TRBJ1-5, with a possible D match to TRBD1 (5 bases). Between the trimmed V and J ends, which lost 2 bases and 2 bases, there was a span of 10 bases. The germline V gene encodes CDR1 GTSNPN and CDR2 SVGIG (reference sequence). This CDR3 is 14 amino acids long. The chain's CDR3 is CAWSLGGRNQPQHF. CDR3 in DNA: TGTGCCTGGAGTTTGGGGGGACGCAATCAGCCCCAGCATTTT.

This clone was seen a handful of times. The J gene is TRBJ1-2, the V gene TRBV27; 10 bases agree with TRBD1. The CDR3 contains 18 residues. Per germline, CDR1 MNHEY and CDR2 SMNVEV (reference sequence). The V segment lost 5 bases and the J segment 1 base; nucleotides outside the gene matches: 13. The CDR3 region has the DNA TGTGCCAGCAGTGTGGCCGGGACAGGGGTTGGGCGTAACTATGGCTACACCTTC. Protein: CASSVAGTGVGRNYGYTF.

This chain connects TRBV5-1 to TRBJ1-1, with 8 bases identical to TRBD1. Germline CDR1 is SGHRS and CDR2 is YFSETQ. Germline trimming cut 3 bases from V and 6 bases from J; bases unmatched to any gene: 7. The CDR3 is 14 amino acids. The CDR3 bases are TGCGCCAGCAGCTCCGGCCAGGGGGCAGCTGAAGCTTTCTTT. This encodes CASSSGQGAAEAFF.

This clone was counted at least ten times. The V gene is TRBV5-6, the J gene TRBJ2-3; perhaps TRBD1 as D (5 bases). The V end lost 4 bases, the J end lost 5 bases, and 17 bases lay between the germline ends. The CDR3 extends over 15 amino acids. Germline V lookup: CDR1 SGHDT, CDR2 YYEEEE. The CDR3 reads CASSLAGPSGDTQYF. DNA of the CDR3: TGTGCCAGCAGCCTTGCAGGGCCTTCGGGAGATACGCAGTATTTT.

The chain carries TRBV18 and TRBJ2-2; 11 bases fit TRBD2. CDR1 is KGHSH and CDR2 is LQKENI in the germline V gene. The CDR3 spans 16 residues. V trimming: 3 bases; J trimming: 1 base; junction bases outside the gene matches: 1. DNA of the CDR3: TGTGCCAGCTCACCCGGACTAGCGGGGAACACCGGGGAGCTGTTTTTT. Protein product: CASSPGLAGNTGELFF.

This clone was seen a few times. This chain connects TRBV7-2 to TRBJ2-7; the match to TRBD1 covers 8 bases. V trimming: 5 bases; J trimming: 3 bases; junction bases outside the gene matches: 6. Germline V gene sequence: CDR1 SGHTA, CDR2 FQGNSA. The CDR3 length is 14 residues. Here the CDR3 reads CASSPGGALYEQYF. Written as DNA, the CDR3 is TGTGCCAGCAGCCCAGGGGGCGCCCTCTACGAGCAGTACTTC.

The chain carries TRBV4-3 and TRBJ2-2; 9 bases match TRBD2. Germline CDR1 LGHNA, CDR2 YSLEER. The CDR3 consists of 18 residues. Trimming took 1 base from V and 3 from J; bases not matched to a gene: 9. The CDR3 spells CASSQGGKRGVDTGELFF. In DNA form, the CDR3 reads TGCGCCAGCAGCCAAGGGGGAAAGCGGGGGGTGGACACCGGGGAGCTGTTTTTT.

This clone has more than one count but fewer than ten. The V and J genes are TRBV6-6 and TRBJ1-5; D is unclear. CDR1 is MNHNY, CDR2 SVGAGI, per germline (reference sequence). V lost 7 bases and J 0 bases, leaving 13 bases between the germline ends. The CDR3 loop spans 15 amino acids. CDR3: CASTTVQNSNQPQHF. CDR3 nucleotides: TGTGCCAGCACCACGGTGCAGAATAGCAATCAGCCCCAGCATTTT.

The chain couples TRBV28 to TRBJ1-5; D gene ambiguous. In germline, CDR1 is MDHEN, CDR2 SYDVKM. CDR3 length equals 13 residues. V dropped 2 bases and J dropped 6 bases, with 8 bases sitting between them. The CDR3 DNA sequence: TGTGCCAGCAGTTTAGTCGATCTTCAGCCCCAGCATTTT. Amino acid sequence: CASSLVDLQPQHF.

V is TRBV9 and J is TRBJ2-5; D unresolved. Per the germline V gene, CDR1 is SGDLS and CDR2 is YYNGEE. Trimming cost V 0 bases and J 5 bases, with 14 bases left between them. CDR3 length equals 15 residues. The CDR3 coding sequence is TGTGCCAGCAGCGTAGGAGGTCCGATGTATGAGACCCAGTACTTC. It encodes CASSVGGPMYETQYF.

The gene calls are TRBV30 and TRBJ2-2; TRBD1 is a possible D gene (5 bases). This CDR3 comprises 13 residues. Germline V lookup: CDR1 GTSNPN, CDR2 SVGIG (reference sequence). Trimming removed 5 bases from V and 5 bases from J, with 12 bases in between. The DNA for the CDR3 is TGTGCCTGGGCAGGGTCTAGGACCGGGGAGCTGTTTTTT. This encodes CAWAGSRTGELFF.

This chain links TRBV5-4 with TRBJ2-1; 8 positions agree with TRBD2. This CDR3 is built from 15 residues. Trimming removed 0 bases from V and 3 bases from J; junction bases left unmatched: 2. In germline, CDR1 is SGHNT, CDR2 YYREEE (reference sequence). This CDR3 reads CASSLELADYNEQFF. The CDR3 DNA follows: TGTGCCAGCAGCTTGGAACTAGCGGACTACAATGAGCAGTTCTTC.

V usage is TRBV6-5 and J usage is TRBJ1-2; TRBD1 matches 8 bases. Germline CDR1 reads MNHEY; CDR2 reads SVGAGI. V gave up 0 bases and J gave up 6 bases; unmatched junction bases: 6. CDR3 length equals 15 residues. The CDR3 region has the DNA TGTGCCAGCAGTTACTCGGGGACAGGTATTGATGGCTACACCTTC. It codes for CASSYSGTGIDGYTF.